Below are 20 T cell receptor beta chains sequenced from a single sample in a study of shared clonotypes between healthy human individuals. The table came from immunoSEQ multiplex PCR; TCRdb's copy has only in-frame clones and leaves some out. In the table there are fewer than 2.5 million clones, roughly 93% of which are singletons. The material sequenced was naive CD4+ T cells from PBMCs. Subset in this sample: CD45RA+ positively selected. These receptor sequences come from a man younger than 35 in good health. Some clones in this sample may be carry-over from other donors' samples.

The chain links TRBV7-8 to TRBJ2-5; D gene unclear. The CDR3 runs 15 residues. Germline V gene sequence: CDR1 SGHVS, CDR2 FQNEAQ. V was shortened by 6 bases and J by 5 bases, with 19 bases between the two germline ends. The CDR3 loop reads CASRRPGKEKETQYF. CDR3 nucleotides: TGTGCCAGCAGAAGACCGGGCAAAGAGAAGGAGACCCAGTACTTC.

J is TRBJ1-3 and V is TRBV6-1; D ambiguous. Germline assignment: CDR1 MNHNS and CDR2 SASEGT. V lost 10 bases and J 4 bases, leaving 17 bases between the germline ends. This CDR3 is built from 14 residues. CDR3: CATVKDNSGNTIYF. The CDR3 DNA follows: TGTGCCACCGTAAAAGACAACTCCGGAAACACCATATATTTT.

The chain recombines TRBV7-9 with TRBJ1-4; D not certain. The CDR3 contains 14 residues. Trimming stripped 5 bases from V and 11 bases from J, with 18 bases between. Per the germline V gene, CDR1 is SEHNR and CDR2 is FQNEAQ (reference sequence). The CDR3 region is CASSPNLPSLKLFF. The CDR3 DNA reads TGTGCCAGCAGCCCTAACTTACCCAGTTTGAAACTGTTTTTT.

This clone has just one count. The V and J genes are TRBV29-1 and TRBJ1-2; TRBD1 matches 7 bases. The CDR3 loop spans 14 amino acids. J was trimmed by 7 bases and V by 4 bases; bases with no gene match: 12. CDR1 and CDR2 from the germline V gene are SQVTM and ANQGSEA. Written as DNA, the CDR3 is TGCAGCGTTGGACTGGCTCAGGGGGTGGGTGGCTACACCTTC. It codes for CSVGLAQGVGGYTF.

The chain recombines TRBV19 with TRBJ1-1; 7 bases are shared with TRBD1. V lost 7 bases, J lost 0 bases, and 8 bases stayed unmatched. The CDR3 contains 15 residues. Germline CDR1 is LNHDA and CDR2 is SQIVND (reference sequence). CDR3 nucleotide sequence: TGTGCCAGTAAAAAGGGGGCTATGATGAACACTGAAGCTTTCTTT. Its protein product is CASKKGAMMNTEAFF.

This clone was detected a few times. The chain joins TRBV12-5 to TRBJ1-1; the D gene is possibly TRBD1 (6 bases). The CDR3 loop spans 12 amino acids. Germline values: CDR1 LGHNT, CDR2 FRNRAP. Between the trimmed V and J ends, which lost 7 bases and 7 bases, there was a span of 13 bases. CDR3: CASVRGGREAFF. The DNA for the CDR3 is TGTGCTAGTGTTCGGGGGGGCCGTGAAGCTTTCTTT.

The chain couples TRBV11-3 to TRBJ2-2, with D perhaps matching TRBD1 (7 bases). The CDR3 loop spans 16 amino acids. Germline V lookup: CDR1 SGHNT, CDR2 YENEEA. The V end lost 5 bases, the J end lost 3 bases, and 16 bases lay between the germline ends. DNA of the CDR3: TGTGCCAGCAGCCCACGGGCAGGGGGGTACACCGGGGAGCTGTTTTTT. This codes for CASSPRAGGYTGELFF.

The chain's CDR3 is CSVELPGRSTDTQYF. CDR3 bases: TGCAGCGTTGAATTACCCGGGCGGAGCACAGATACGCAGTATTTT. The chain is built from TRBV29-1 and TRBJ2-3, with D unclear. The CDR3 extends over 15 amino acids. Trimming cost V 2 bases and J 0 bases, with 12 bases left between them. Germline-derived CDR1 and CDR2 are SQVTM and ANQGSEA.

A single count supports this clone. The genes are TRBV10-3 and TRBJ2-1; 11 bases line up with TRBD2. The CDR3 runs to 17 residues. Trimming took 5 bases from V and 3 from J; bases not matched to a gene: 9. From germline, CDR1 is ENHRY and CDR2 SYGVKD. This CDR3 is CAISSLPGTSGYNEQFF. CDR3 sequence (DNA): TGTGCCATCAGTTCTCTCCCGGGGACTAGCGGCTACAATGAGCAGTTCTTC.

The V call is TRBV11-1, the J call TRBJ2-3; TRBD2 aligns across 12 bases. The V gene's germline CDR1 is SGHAT and CDR2 FQDESV (reference sequence). With 3 bases clipped from V and 7 bases from J, the junction kept 5 bases outside the gene matches. The CDR3 loop spans 15 amino acids. Written as DNA, the CDR3 is TGTGCCAGCAGCTTGACTAGCGGGAGTACATATACGCAGTATTTT. It is translated as CASSLTSGSTYTQYF.

About this clone itself: Other DNA sequences from this sample encode an identical CDR3 as well. The genes are TRBV5-1 and TRBJ1-6; the D is unclear. Germline loops: CDR1 SGHRS, CDR2 YFSETQ. CDR3 size: 12 residues. V gave up 0 bases and J gave up 7 bases, with 2 bases separating them. The CDR3 loop is CASSLENSPLHF. As DNA, the CDR3 is TGCGCCAGCAGCTTGGAAAATTCACCCCTCCACTTT.

The chain has TRBV5-1 and TRBJ2-1; 8 nucleotides agree with TRBD2. CDR1 is SGHRS and CDR2 is YFSETQ in the germline V gene. The CDR3 length is 14 residues. The V gene end was trimmed by 0 bases and the J gene end by 8 bases; junction bases not matched to a gene: 4. CDR3 nucleotides: TGCGCCAGCAGCTTGGGGACTAGCTATGATGAGCAGTTCTTC. As protein: CASSLGTSYDEQFF.

The gene calls are TRBV11-2 and TRBJ2-3; D call uncertain. CDR3 length: 15 residues. The V gene's germline CDR1 is SGHAT and CDR2 FQNNGV. Trimming removed 6 bases at V and 0 bases at J, with 13 bases between. The CDR3 nucleotides are TGTGCCAGCAGTCCCCGTTATCGAAGCACAGATACGCAGTATTTT. Translation: CASSPRYRSTDTQYF.

The chain links TRBV19 to TRBJ2-7; 8 bases are a match to TRBD2. V lost 1 base, J lost 3 bases, and 8 bases stayed unmatched. This CDR3 comprises 16 residues. Germline values: CDR1 LNHDA, CDR2 SQIVND (reference sequence). CDR3 residues: CASSIGSAGASYEQYF. The CDR3 DNA is TGTGCCAGTAGTATAGGTTCAGCGGGAGCGAGCTACGAGCAGTACTTC. The full variable domain, rest sourced from reference TRBV19 and TRBJ2-7, is DGGITQSPKYLFRKEGQNVTLSCEQNLNHDAMYWYRQDPGQGLRLIYYSQIVNDFQKGDIAEGYSVSREKKESFPLTVTSAQKNPTAFYLCASSIGSAGASYEQYFGPGTRLTVT.

The rearrangement uses TRBV27 and TRBJ2-3; D is uncertain. This CDR3 spans 13 amino acids. Between the trimmed V and J ends, which lost 6 bases and 7 bases, there was a span of 14 bases. Germline lookup yields CDR1 MNHEY and CDR2 SMNVEV (reference sequence). CDR3 sequence (DNA): TGTGCCAGCAGGACCCCCCGTGTTCATACGCAGTATTTT. This translates into CASRTPRVHTQYF.

The rearrangement joins TRBV11-2 to TRBJ1-6; D uncertain. V lost 4 bases, J lost 10 bases, and 11 bases lay in between. Germline V gives CDR1 SGHAT, CDR2 FQNNGV. The CDR3 has 13 amino acids. CDR3 DNA: TGTGCCAGCAGCTACCAGGAAGGGTCACCCCTCCACTTT. It encodes CASSYQEGSPLHF.

The chain is built from TRBV5-5 and TRBJ2-2; 7 bases are shared with TRBD2. Germline loops: CDR1 SGHKS, CDR2 YYEKEE (reference sequence). This CDR3 comprises 17 residues. Trimming removed 2 bases from V and 3 bases from J; junction bases left unmatched: 10. The CDR3 is CASSFLAQGGYTGELFF. Here the CDR3 DNA reads TGTGCCAGCAGCTTTTTAGCGCAGGGAGGGTACACCGGGGAGCTGTTTTTT. Full variable domain (outside the CDR3, taken from reference TRBV5-5 and TRBJ2-2): DAGVTQSPTHLIKTRGQQVTLRCSPISGHKSVSWYQQVLGQGPQFIFQYYEKEERGRGNFPDRFSARQFPNYSSELNVNALLLGDSALYLCASSFLAQGGYTGELFFGEGSRLTVL.

V usage is TRBV28 and J usage is TRBJ1-2; D not resolved. V was trimmed by 5 bases and J by 13 bases, leaving 20 bases between them. The CDR3 totals 13 residues. CDR1 and CDR2 from the germline V gene are MDHEN and SYDVKM. CDR3 in DNA: TGTGCCAGCAGTCTCCTTAACGTCCCGGCTGGCACCTTC. Translation gives CASSLLNVPAGTF.

V gene TRBV10-3 combines with J gene TRBJ2-1, with TRBD2 matching over 8 bases. CDR1 and CDR2 from the germline V gene are ENHRY and SYGVKD. The CDR3 covers 14 residues. The V and J ends lost 2 bases and 6 bases, in that order; junction bases with no gene match: 3. The CDR3 loop reads CAISEVAGSNEQFF. CDR3 DNA sequence: TGTGCCATCAGTGAGGTAGCGGGGTCCAATGAGCAGTTCTTC.

Worth noting for this clone: The same CDR3 arises from other DNA sequences in this sample as well. The chain couples TRBV11-2 to TRBJ1-2; 10 nucleotides agree with TRBD1. J gave up 5 bases and V 0 bases, and 6 bases lay outside the gene matches. The CDR3 has 16 amino acids. Germline CDR1 SGHAT, CDR2 FQNNGV. The CDR3 loop reads CASSLDAGTGVYGYTF. The CDR3 DNA reads as TGTGCCAGCAGCTTAGATGCCGGGACAGGGGTGTATGGCTACACCTTC.